This T cell receptor (beta chain) was documented in a study of blood T cell repertoires in COVID-19. This CDR3 is built from 15 residues. CDR1 is MNHEY and CDR2 is SVGEGT in the germline V gene. The V and J ends lost 3 bases and 0 bases respectively, with 9 bases between them. Repertoires were generated with immunoSEQ multiplex PCR, while TCRdb's copy carries only in-frame clones and drops some. The sample has approximately 330,000 clones; about 91% are singletons. The sequence came from a man aged 30 to 45 with COVID-19, enrolled during active disease. The rearrangement joins TRBV6-2 or TRBV6-3 to TRBJ1-5; D uncertain. The sequenced sample consisted of peripheral blood. This chain's CDR3 is CASSYGSYSNQPQHF. CDR3 coding DNA: TGTGCCAGCAGTTATGGCAGTTATAGCAATCAGCCCCAGCATTTT.